This entry is about one T cell receptor (beta chain). What it binds is not known. The record originates from a study of monozygotic twins with inflammatory bowel disease. Whole-study results and caveats: Distinction of different T cell subtypes was not possible.

The CDR3 is made up of 13 amino acids. CDR1 DFQATT and CDR2 SNEGSKA come from the germline V gene (reference sequence). Eight separate reactions per sample yielded the cDNA. Template switching introduced UMIs that contain a 6-nucleotide sample barcode. TCRdb re-called the 5' RACE reads and gives one entry per CDR3 protein, without DNA. The repertoire table contains over 100,000 distinct CDR3 sequences. Sequencing was done on a sample of blood. V and J are TRBV20-1 and TRBJ1-1. The clonotype comes from a human donor with ulcerative colitis or Crohn's disease, or a healthy co-twin of an affected twin (not recorded which). CDR3 loop: CSASLPINTEAFF.